These T cell receptor beta chains were read from a single sample in a study of identical twins. TCRdb re-called the 5' RACE reads through MiXCR, storing one row per CDR3 protein. The table shows 500,000 to 650,000 distinct CDR3 sequences, with roughly 6.6% occurring only once. Another study also made use of these data, one on yellow fever vaccine responses in identical twins.

The material sequenced was PBMCs. The source is a woman under 30 in good health. CDR3s include the opening cysteine and the closing phenylalanine or tryptophan. The D gene is left open where the match is weak. Not every row has a clone size; where given, it reads once, few, many or a size class.

TRBJ2-6	.	.	TRBV7-6	CASSFGAGLAGANVLTF	TGTGCCAGCAGCTTCGGAGCGGGCTTGGCTGGGGCCAACGTCCTGACTTTC
TRBJ2-2	.	.	TRBV7-9	CASSFTSGINTGELFF	TGTGCCAGCAGCTTCACCAGCGGAATTAACACCGGGGAGCTGTTTTTT
TRBJ2-1	few	.	TRBV10-3	CAISESAEEQFF	TGTGCCATCAGTGAGTCTGCGGAGGAGCAGTTCTTC
TRBJ2-2	few	.	TRBV11-2	CASSLRQPTGELFF	TGTGCCAGCAGCCTTCGACAGCCTACCGGGGAGCTGTTTTTT
TRBJ2-7	many	TRBD1	TRBV20-1	CSATGQRFYEQYF	TGCAGTGCAACGGGACAGAGATTCTACGAGCAGTACTTC
TRBJ1-5	few	.	TRBV28	CASTSVKQAMNQPQHF	TGTGCCAGCACCTCGGTAAAACAGGCAATGAATCAGCCCCAGCATTTT
TRBJ2-3	.	.	TRBV20-1	CSARADGADTQYF	TGCAGTGCTAGGGCGGATGGGGCAGATACGCAGTATTTT
TRBJ1-1	few	.	TRBV4-1	CASSYRVGRDHEGTEAFF	TGCGCCAGCAGCTACAGGGTTGGACGGGACCACGAGGGGACTGAAGCTTTCTTT
TRBJ2-7	.	.	TRBV24-1	CATSPAFGYEQYF	TGTGCCACCAGTCCCGCTTTTGGCTACGAGCAGTACTTC
TRBJ1-1	.	.	TRBV3-1	CASSQDGVGGKAFF	TGTGCCAGCAGCCAAGATGGAGTGGGGGGGAAAGCTTTCTTT
TRBJ1-1	many	.	TRBV27	CASSYSLATEAFF	TGTGCCAGCAGTTACAGTTTGGCAACTGAAGCTTTCTTT
TRBJ2-5	few	TRBD2	TRBV5-1	CASSLEGLAGVETQYF	TGCGCCAGCAGCTTGGAAGGGCTAGCGGGGGTTGAGACCCAGTACTTC
TRBJ1-1	many	.	TRBV5-1	CASSQRTDQGTEAFF	TGCGCCAGCTCACAACGAACAGACCAGGGCACTGAAGCTTTCTTT
TRBJ2-1	.	TRBD2	TRBV12-3/TRBV12-4	CASSLTGTSKFNEQFF	TGTGCCAGCAGTCTCACCGGGACTAGCAAATTCAATGAGCAGTTCTTC
TRBJ2-2	many	TRBD2	TRBV7-2	CASSLPGLAGARELFF	TGTGCCAGCAGCTTACCGGGACTAGCGGGGGCGAGGGAGCTGTTTTTT
TRBJ2-3	.	.	TRBV12-3/TRBV12-4	CASRLGGATDTQYF	TGTGCCAGCCGGTTAGGGGGGGCCACAGATACGCAGTATTTT
TRBJ2-3	.	.	TRBV5-1	CASSLDYAGGWADTQYF	TGCGCCAGCAGCTTGGATTACGCCGGGGGTTGGGCAGATACGCAGTATTTT
TRBJ1-1	few	.	TRBV6-1	CASSLPGASVTEAFF	TGTGCCAGCAGCCTACCCGGAGCTTCAGTAACTGAAGCTTTCTTT
TRBJ2-2	few	TRBD2	TRBV7-9	CASSPPLVAGSTGELFF	TGTGCCAGCAGCCCGCCTCTGGTAGCGGGATCTACCGGGGAGCTGTTTTTT
TRBJ2-1	few	.	TRBV15	CATSRVGALNEQFF	TGTGCCACCAGCAGAGTTGGGGCTCTCAATGAGCAGTTCTTC
TRBJ1-1	.	.	TRBV7-9	CASSLGGTGEAFF	TGTGCCAGCAGCTTAGGGGGGACGGGGGAAGCTTTCTTT
TRBJ2-1	many	TRBD2	TRBV6-1	CASSPRTSGSYEQFF	TGTGCCAGCAGTCCAAGGACTAGCGGGAGTTATGAGCAGTTCTTC
TRBJ2-7	.	.	TRBV4-1	CASSQDTGRTYEQYF	TGCGCCAGCAGCCAAGATACGGGCAGAACCTACGAGCAGTACTTC
TRBJ1-5	many	TRBD1	TRBV5-1	CASSWEGAGNQPQHF	TGCGCCAGCAGCTGGGAGGGGGCCGGAAATCAGCCCCAGCATTTT
TRBJ2-1	.	.	TRBV10-3	CAISEKLDRYNEQFF	TGTGCCATCAGTGAAAAACTAGATAGGTACAATGAGCAGTTCTTC
TRBJ2-1	.	.	TRBV2	CASSDSGDRYNEQFF	TGTGCCAGCAGTGATTCGGGGGACCGGTACAATGAGCAGTTCTTC
TRBJ2-3	few	TRBD2	TRBV24-1	CATSDLVLLGLAGPDTQYF	TGTGCCACCAGTGATTTAGTTCTGTTGGGACTAGCGGGCCCAGATACGCAGTATTTT
TRBJ2-4	few	.	TRBV28	CASSLRAVVAKNIQYF	TGTGCCAGCAGTTTAAGGGCAGTAGTAGCCAAAAACATTCAGTACTTC
TRBJ1-1	.	TRBD1	TRBV9	CASSPEGAGTEAFF	TGTGCCAGCAGCCCAGAGGGGGCTGGCACTGAAGCTTTCTTT
TRBJ2-3	.	.	TRBV27	CASSELRGATDTQYF	TGTGCCAGCAGCGAACTCAGGGGGGCCACAGATACGCAGTATTTT
TRBJ1-5	.	.	TRBV3-1	CASSLGAPAGNQPQHF	TGTGCCAGCAGCCTCGGGGCGCCTGCTGGCAATCAGCCCCAGCATTTT
TRBJ2-1	few	TRBD1	TRBV12-3/TRBV12-4	CASSPGQGFLEQFF	TGTGCCAGCAGTCCGGGACAGGGTTTTCTTGAGCAGTTCTTC
TRBJ2-2	.	TRBD2	TRBV7-9	CASSRPGTKGTGELFF	TGTGCCAGCAGCAGACCCGGGACTAAAGGGACCGGGGAGCTGTTTTTT
TRBJ2-5	many	.	TRBV20-1	CSASQETQYF	TGCAGTGCTAGCCAAGAGACCCAGTACTTC
TRBJ1-6	.	.	TRBV5-1	CASSLGGGRSSPLHF	TGCGCCAGCAGCTTGGGAGGAGGGCGATCTTCACCCCTCCACTTT
TRBJ2-3	many	.	TRBV29-1	CSVAQRLTDTQYF	TGCAGCGTTGCCCAGCGACTCACAGATACGCAGTATTTT
TRBJ2-1	few	TRBD1	TRBV11-2	CASSRSPDRGNNEQFF	TGTGCCAGCAGCCGATCCCCGGACAGGGGCAACAATGAGCAGTTCTTC
TRBJ2-1	.	TRBD2	TRBV18	CASSPAGGNEQFF	TGTGCCAGCTCCCCGGCGGGGGGTAATGAGCAGTTCTTC
TRBJ2-1	.	.	TRBV4-2	CASSQDDNLADPNDEQFF	TGTGCCAGCAGCCAAGACGACAACCTCGCCGATCCAAACGATGAGCAGTTCTTC
TRBJ1-1	many	.	TRBV9	CASSVDEVMNTEAFF	TGTGCCAGCAGCGTAGATGAGGTTATGAACACTGAAGCTTTCTTT
TRBJ2-1	.	TRBD2	TRBV6-5	CASSYRDYQNEVF	TGTGCCAGCAGTTACCGGGACTACCAAAACGAGGTCTTC
TRBJ1-2	many	.	TRBV3-1	CASSYPGYGYTF	TGTGCCAGCAGTTACCCAGGATATGGCTACACCTTC
TRBJ2-1	few	TRBD2	TRBV4-1	CASSRPRTSGNNEQFF	TGCGCCAGCAGCCGCCCCCGAACTAGCGGGAACAATGAGCAGTTCTTC
TRBJ2-3	many	.	TRBV28	CASSLLDTDTQYF	TGTGCCAGCAGTTTGCTGGACACAGATACGCAGTATTTT
TRBJ2-7	many	TRBD2	TRBV29-1	CSFRLAGGYEQYF	TGCAGCTTCAGACTAGCGGGAGGATACGAGCAGTACTTC
TRBJ2-7	few	.	TRBV11-3	CASSLDKVVRASYEQYF	TGTGCCAGCAGCTTAGATAAGGTTGTCAGAGCATCCTACGAGCAGTACTTC
TRBJ2-6	few	.	TRBV20-1	CSARDHLQSSGANVLTF	TGCAGTGCTAGAGATCATCTACAGAGCTCTGGGGCCAACGTCCTGACTTTC
TRBJ2-3	.	TRBD1	TRBV20-1	CSARDIGTGPGDTQYF	TGCAGTGCTAGAGATATTGGGACAGGGCCGGGAGATACGCAGTATTTT
TRBJ2-4	few	.	TRBV3-1	CASSQEDPRGAEPSKNIQYF	TGTGCCAGCAGCCAAGAAGACCCAAGGGGGGCAGAACCCTCCAAAAACATTCAGTACTTC
TRBJ1-6	few	TRBD1	TRBV12-3/TRBV12-4	CASSWDSRSPLHF	TGTGCCAGCAGTTGGGACAGTAGATCACCCCTCCACTTT